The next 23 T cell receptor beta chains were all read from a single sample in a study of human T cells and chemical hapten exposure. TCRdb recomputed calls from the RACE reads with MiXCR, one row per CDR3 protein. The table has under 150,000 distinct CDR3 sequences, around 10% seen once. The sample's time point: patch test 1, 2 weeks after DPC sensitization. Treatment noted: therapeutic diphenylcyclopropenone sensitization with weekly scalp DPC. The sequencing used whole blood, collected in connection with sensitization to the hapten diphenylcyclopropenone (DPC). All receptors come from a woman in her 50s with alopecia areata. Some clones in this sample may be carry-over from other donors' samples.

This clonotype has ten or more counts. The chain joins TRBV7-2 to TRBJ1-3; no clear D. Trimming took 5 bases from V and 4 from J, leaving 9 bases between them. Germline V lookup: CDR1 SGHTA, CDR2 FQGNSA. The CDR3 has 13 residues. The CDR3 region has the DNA TGTGCCAGCAGCATGCCATCCGGAAACACCATATATTTT. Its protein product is CASSMPSGNTIYF.

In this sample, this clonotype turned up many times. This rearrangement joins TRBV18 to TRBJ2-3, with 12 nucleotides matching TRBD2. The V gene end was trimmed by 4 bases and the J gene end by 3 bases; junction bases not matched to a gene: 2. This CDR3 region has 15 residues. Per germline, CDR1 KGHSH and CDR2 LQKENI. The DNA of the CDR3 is TGTGCCAGCTCACTAGGACTAGCGGGAACAGATACGCAGTATTTT. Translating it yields CASSLGLAGTDTQYF.

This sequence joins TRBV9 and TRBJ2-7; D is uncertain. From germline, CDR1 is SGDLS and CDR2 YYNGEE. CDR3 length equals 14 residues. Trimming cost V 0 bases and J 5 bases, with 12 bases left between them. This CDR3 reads CASSVEGKRDEQYF. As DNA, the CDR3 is TGTGCCAGCAGCGTAGAAGGGAAACGTGACGAGCAGTACTTC.

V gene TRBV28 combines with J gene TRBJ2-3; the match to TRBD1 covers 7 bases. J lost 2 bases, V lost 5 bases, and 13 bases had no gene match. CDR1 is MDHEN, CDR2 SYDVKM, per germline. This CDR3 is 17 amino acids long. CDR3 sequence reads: CASSLGQGVLSTDTQYF. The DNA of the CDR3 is TGTGCCAGCAGTCTAGGTCAGGGGGTACTCTCCACAGATACGCAGTATTTT.

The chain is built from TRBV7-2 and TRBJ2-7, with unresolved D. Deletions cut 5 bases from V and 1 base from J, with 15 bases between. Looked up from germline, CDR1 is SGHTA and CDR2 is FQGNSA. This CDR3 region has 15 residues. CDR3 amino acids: CASSLGRPLSYEQYF. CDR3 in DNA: TGTGCCAGCAGCCTCGGACGGCCGCTTTCCTACGAGCAGTACTTC.

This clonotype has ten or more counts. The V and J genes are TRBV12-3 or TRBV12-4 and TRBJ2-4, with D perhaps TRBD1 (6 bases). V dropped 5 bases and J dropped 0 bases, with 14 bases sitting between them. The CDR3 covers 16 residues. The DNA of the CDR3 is TGTGCCAGCAGTACGACAGGAATGATAGCCAAAAACATTCAGTACTTC. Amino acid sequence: CASSTTGMIAKNIQYF.

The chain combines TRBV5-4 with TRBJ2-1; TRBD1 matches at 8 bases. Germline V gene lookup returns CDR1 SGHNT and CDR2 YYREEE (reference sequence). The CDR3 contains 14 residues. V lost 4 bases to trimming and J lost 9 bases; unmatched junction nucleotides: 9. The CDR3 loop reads CASSPLTGDVEQFF. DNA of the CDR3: TGTGCCAGCAGCCCCCTGACAGGGGACGTTGAGCAGTTCTTC.

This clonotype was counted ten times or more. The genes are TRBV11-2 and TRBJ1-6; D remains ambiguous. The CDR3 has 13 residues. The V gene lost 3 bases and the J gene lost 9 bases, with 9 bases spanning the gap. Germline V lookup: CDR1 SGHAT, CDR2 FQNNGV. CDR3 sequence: CASSFGVGSPLHF. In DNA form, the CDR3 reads TGTGCCAGCAGCTTTGGGGTTGGTTCACCCCTCCACTTT.

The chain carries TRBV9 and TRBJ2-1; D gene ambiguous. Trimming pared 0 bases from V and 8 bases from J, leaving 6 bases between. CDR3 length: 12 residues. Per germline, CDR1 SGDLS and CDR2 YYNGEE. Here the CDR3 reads CASSVAIDEQFF. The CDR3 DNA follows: TGTGCCAGCAGCGTAGCTATTGATGAGCAGTTCTTC.

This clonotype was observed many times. This CDR3 is CASSQPGDTQYF. The DNA for the CDR3 is TGTGCCAGCAGCCAACCAGGAGATACGCAGTATTTT. The gene calls are TRBV7-6 and TRBJ2-3, with D hard to call. Trimming stripped 5 bases from V and 5 bases from J, with 8 bases between. The CDR3 covers 12 residues. CDR1 and CDR2 (germline): SGHVS, FNYEAQ. Full variable domain (missing parts from reference TRBV7-6 and TRBJ2-3): GAGVSQSPRYKVTKRGQDVALRCDPISGHVSLYWYRQALGQGPEFLTYFNYEAQQDKSGLPNDRFSAERPEGSISTLTIQRTEQRDSAMYRCASSQPGDTQYFGPGTRLTVL.

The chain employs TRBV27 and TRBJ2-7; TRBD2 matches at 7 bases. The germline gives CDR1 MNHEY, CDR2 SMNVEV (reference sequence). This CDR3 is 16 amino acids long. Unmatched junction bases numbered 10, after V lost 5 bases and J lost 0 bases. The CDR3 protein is CASSTLTSRGSYEQYF. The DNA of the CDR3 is TGTGCCAGCAGTACCCTGACTAGCCGGGGCTCCTACGAGCAGTACTTC.

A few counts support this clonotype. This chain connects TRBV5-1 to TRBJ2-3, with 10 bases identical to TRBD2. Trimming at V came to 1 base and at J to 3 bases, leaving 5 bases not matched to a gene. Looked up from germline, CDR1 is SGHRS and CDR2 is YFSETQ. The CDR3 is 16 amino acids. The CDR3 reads CASSLISSGGTDTQYF. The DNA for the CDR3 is TGCGCCAGCAGCTTGATTTCTAGCGGGGGAACAGATACGCAGTATTTT.

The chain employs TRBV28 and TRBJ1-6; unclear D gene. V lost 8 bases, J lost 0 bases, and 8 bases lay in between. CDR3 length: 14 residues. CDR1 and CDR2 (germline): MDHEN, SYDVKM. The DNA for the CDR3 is TGTGCCAGCGGGTCGAGCTCCTATAATTCACCCCTCCACTTT. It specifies CASGSSSYNSPLHF.

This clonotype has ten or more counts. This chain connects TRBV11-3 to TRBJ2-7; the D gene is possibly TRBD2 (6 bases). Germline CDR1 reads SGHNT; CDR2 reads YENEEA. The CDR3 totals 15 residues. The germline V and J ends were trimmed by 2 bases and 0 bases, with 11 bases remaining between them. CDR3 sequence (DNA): TGTGCCAGCAGCTTATTTTCCGGGGGCTCCTACGAGCAGTACTTC. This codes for CASSLFSGGSYEQYF.

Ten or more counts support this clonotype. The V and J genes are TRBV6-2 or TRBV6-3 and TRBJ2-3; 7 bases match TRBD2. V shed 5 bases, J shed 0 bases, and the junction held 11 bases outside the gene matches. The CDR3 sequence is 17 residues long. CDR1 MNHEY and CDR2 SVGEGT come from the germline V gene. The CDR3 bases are TGTGCCAGCAGTCCGCTAGGTTGGGGGGGAAGCACAGATACGCAGTATTTT. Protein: CASSPLGWGGSTDTQYF.

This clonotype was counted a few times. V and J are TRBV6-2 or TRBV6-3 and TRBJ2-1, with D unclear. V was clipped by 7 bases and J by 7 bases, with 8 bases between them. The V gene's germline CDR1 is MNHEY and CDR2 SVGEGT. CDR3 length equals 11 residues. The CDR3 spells CASTYWNEQFF. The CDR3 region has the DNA TGTGCCAGCACATATTGGAATGAGCAGTTCTTC.

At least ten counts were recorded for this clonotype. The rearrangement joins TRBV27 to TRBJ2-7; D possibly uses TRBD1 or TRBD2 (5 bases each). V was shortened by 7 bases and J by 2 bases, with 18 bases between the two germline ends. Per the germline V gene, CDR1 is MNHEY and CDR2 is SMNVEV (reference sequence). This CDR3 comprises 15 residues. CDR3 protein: CASKFSSGRAYEQYF. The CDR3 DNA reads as TGTGCCAGCAAATTCTCTTCGGGGCGAGCCTACGAGCAGTACTTC.

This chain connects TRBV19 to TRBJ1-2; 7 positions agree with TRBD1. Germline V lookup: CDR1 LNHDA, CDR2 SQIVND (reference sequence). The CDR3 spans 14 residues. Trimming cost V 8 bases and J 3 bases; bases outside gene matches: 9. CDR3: CASATGTAHYGYTF. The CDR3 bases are TGTGCCAGTGCCACCGGGACAGCTCACTATGGCTACACCTTC.

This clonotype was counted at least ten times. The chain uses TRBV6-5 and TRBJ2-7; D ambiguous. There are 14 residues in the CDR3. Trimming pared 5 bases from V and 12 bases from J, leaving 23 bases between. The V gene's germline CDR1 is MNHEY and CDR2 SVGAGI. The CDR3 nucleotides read TGTGCCAGCAGTGCCGACCCCTCCTATCCCCTTCTGTACTTC. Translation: CASSADPSYPLLYF.

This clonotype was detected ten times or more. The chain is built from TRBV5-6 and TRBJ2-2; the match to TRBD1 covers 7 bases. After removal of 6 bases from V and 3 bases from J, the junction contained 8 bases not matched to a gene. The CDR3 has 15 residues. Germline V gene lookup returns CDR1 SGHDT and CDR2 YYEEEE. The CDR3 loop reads CASTMHTGDTGELFF. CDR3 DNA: TGTGCCAGCACCATGCACACAGGGGACACCGGGGAGCTGTTTTTT.

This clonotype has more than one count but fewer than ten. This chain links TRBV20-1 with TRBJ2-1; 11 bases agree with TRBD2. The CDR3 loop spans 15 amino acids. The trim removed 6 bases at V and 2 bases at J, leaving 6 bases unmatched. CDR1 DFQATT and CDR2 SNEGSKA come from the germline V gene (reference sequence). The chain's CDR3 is CSAVPSGRPYNEQFF. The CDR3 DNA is TGCAGTGCCGTCCCTAGCGGGAGGCCCTACAATGAGCAGTTCTTC.

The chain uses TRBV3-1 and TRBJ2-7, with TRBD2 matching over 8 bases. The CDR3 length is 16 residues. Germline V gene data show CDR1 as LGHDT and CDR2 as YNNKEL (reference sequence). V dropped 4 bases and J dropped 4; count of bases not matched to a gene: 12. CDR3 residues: CASSLLTGTRGYEQYF. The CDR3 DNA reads TGTGCCAGCAGCCTCTTAACCGGGACTAGGGGTTACGAGCAGTACTTC.

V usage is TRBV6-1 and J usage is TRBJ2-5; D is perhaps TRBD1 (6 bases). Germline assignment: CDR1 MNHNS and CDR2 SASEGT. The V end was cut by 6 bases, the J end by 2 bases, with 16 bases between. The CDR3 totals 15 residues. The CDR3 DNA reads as TGTGCCAGCAGAAAAACAGGGCCCGTTCAAGAGACCCAGTACTTC. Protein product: CASRKTGPVQETQYF.